The rows below give T cell receptor beta chains drawn from one sample of a study of cytomegalovirus exposure and HLA in healthy donors. Clones were read by immunoSEQ multiplex PCR, and TCRdb kept only the in-frame ones, dropping some. The table records about 280,000 clones, 70% to 90% of them present only once. Specimen: PBMCs. These receptors all come from a woman aged 18-29 years in good health and CMV-seronegative. The CDR3 runs from the conserved cysteine through the conserved F or W. Fields, in order: D gene, V gene, clone size, J gene, CDR3 protein, CDR3 DNA. D genes are given only for firm matches. The size entry is marked missing in some rows and otherwise reads once, few, many or a size class.

d_gene: TRBD1; v_gene: TRBV19; abundance: NA; j_gene: TRBJ1-4; CDR3aa: CASSLTRDREKLFF; CDR3nt: TGTGCCAGTAGCCTGACCCGGGACAGGGAAAAACTGTTTTTT
d_gene: NA; v_gene: TRBV7-3; abundance: NA; j_gene: TRBJ2-1; CDR3aa: CASSLSVGLGLNEQFF; CDR3nt: TGTGCCAGCAGCTTAAGTGTGGGACTGGGATTGAATGAGCAGTTCTTC
d_gene: NA; v_gene: TRBV5-1; abundance: NA; j_gene: TRBJ1-1; CDR3aa: CASSLRGSMNTEAFF; CDR3nt: TGCGCCAGCAGCTTGCGGGGATCCATGAACACTGAAGCTTTCTTT
d_gene: NA; v_gene: TRBV4-2; abundance: NA; j_gene: TRBJ2-1; CDR3aa: CASSVGSYNEQFF; CDR3nt: TGTGCCAGCAGCGTAGGGAGCTACAATGAGCAGTTCTTC
d_gene: TRBD1; v_gene: TRBV14; abundance: few; j_gene: TRBJ1-2; CDR3aa: CASSPGQGQGYTF; CDR3nt: TGTGCCAGCAGCCCCGGACAGGGGCAAGGCTACACCTTC
d_gene: TRBD1; v_gene: TRBV6-6; abundance: NA; j_gene: TRBJ2-7; CDR3aa: CASRRGQGREQYF; CDR3nt: TGTGCCAGCAGACGGGGACAGGGGAGAGAGCAGTACTTC
d_gene: NA; v_gene: TRBV29-1; abundance: NA; j_gene: TRBJ2-1; CDR3aa: CSVGRVYNEQFF; CDR3nt: TGCAGCGTTGGCAGGGTCTACAATGAGCAGTTCTTC
d_gene: NA; v_gene: TRBV27; abundance: NA; j_gene: TRBJ2-3; CDR3aa: CASSNWRRGGTDTQYF; CDR3nt: TGTGCCAGCAGTAACTGGAGGAGGGGAGGCACAGATACGCAGTATTTT
d_gene: NA; v_gene: TRBV4-3; abundance: NA; j_gene: TRBJ1-2; CDR3aa: CASSQADGVGNYYGYTF; CDR3nt: TGCGCCAGCAGCCAAGCGGACGGAGTCGGGAACTACTATGGCTACACCTTC
d_gene: NA; v_gene: TRBV10-3; abundance: NA; j_gene: TRBJ2-1; CDR3aa: CATSDRDSAYNEQFF; CDR3nt: TGTGCCACCTCCGATCGTGATAGCGCTTACAATGAGCAGTTCTTC
d_gene: TRBD2; v_gene: TRBV15; abundance: NA; j_gene: TRBJ2-3; CDR3aa: CATSGGRAPDTQYF; CDR3nt: TGTGCCACCAGCGGGGGGAGGGCCCCAGATACGCAGTATTTT
d_gene: NA; v_gene: TRBV25-1; abundance: NA; j_gene: TRBJ2-5; CDR3aa: CASSELKGGWETQYF; CDR3nt: TGTGCCAGCAGTGAGCTGAAGGGGGGGTGGGAGACCCAGTACTTC
d_gene: NA; v_gene: TRBV2; abundance: NA; j_gene: TRBJ1-3; CDR3aa: CASSDSRSSGNTIYF; CDR3nt: TGTGCCAGCAGTGACTCGCGTAGTTCTGGAAACACCATATATTTT
d_gene: TRBD2; v_gene: TRBV27; abundance: NA; j_gene: TRBJ2-5; CDR3aa: CASSFPPGGPKETQYF; CDR3nt: TGTGCCAGCAGTTTCCCCCCGGGAGGGCCGAAAGAGACCCAGTACTTC
d_gene: TRBD1; v_gene: TRBV18; abundance: NA; j_gene: TRBJ1-1; CDR3aa: CASSPVVTGGMKNTEAFF; CDR3nt: TGTGCCAGCTCACCAGTTGTGACAGGGGGCATGAAGAACACTGAAGCTTTCTTT
d_gene: NA; v_gene: TRBV5-1; abundance: NA; j_gene: TRBJ1-2; CDR3aa: CASSLEPVSYGYTF; CDR3nt: TGCGCCAGCAGCTTGGAACCAGTTTCCTATGGCTACACCTTC
d_gene: TRBD1; v_gene: TRBV7-9; abundance: NA; j_gene: TRBJ2-1; CDR3aa: CASSASVTGSNEQFF; CDR3nt: TGTGCCAGCAGCGCGTCCGTGACAGGGAGCAATGAGCAGTTCTTC
d_gene: TRBD1; v_gene: TRBV5-6; abundance: NA; j_gene: TRBJ2-1; CDR3aa: CASSLGQGVSNEQFF; CDR3nt: TGTGCCAGCAGCTTGGGGCAGGGGGTCTCCAATGAGCAGTTCTTC
d_gene: NA; v_gene: TRBV5-1; abundance: once; j_gene: TRBJ2-3; CDR3aa: CASSTTGSGTDTQYF; CDR3nt: TGCGCCAGCAGCACAACAGGTTCTGGCACAGATACGCAGTATTTT
d_gene: TRBD2; v_gene: TRBV5-1; abundance: NA; j_gene: TRBJ2-1; CDR3aa: CASSSSGNNEQFF; CDR3nt: TGCGCCAGCAGCTCTAGCGGAAACAATGAGCAGTTCTTC
d_gene: NA; v_gene: TRBV18; abundance: NA; j_gene: TRBJ1-1; CDR3aa: CASSPLPEGEAFF; CDR3nt: TGTGCCAGCTCACCTTTACCAGAGGGTGAAGCTTTCTTT
d_gene: TRBD1; v_gene: TRBV28; abundance: NA; j_gene: TRBJ1-5; CDR3aa: CASSWTGSNQPQHF; CDR3nt: TGTGCCAGCAGCTGGACAGGGTCTAATCAGCCCCAGCATTTT
d_gene: NA; v_gene: TRBV15; abundance: NA; j_gene: TRBJ1-5; CDR3aa: CATSRDRGRQPQHF; CDR3nt: TGTGCCACCAGCAGAGACAGGGGACGCCAGCCCCAGCATTTT
d_gene: NA; v_gene: TRBV28; abundance: NA; j_gene: TRBJ1-5; CDR3aa: CASSFKGNQPQHF; CDR3nt: TGTGCCAGCAGTTTTAAGGGGAATCAGCCCCAGCATTTT
d_gene: TRBD1; v_gene: TRBV7-8; abundance: NA; j_gene: TRBJ1-2; CDR3aa: CATGQANYGYTF; CDR3nt: TGTGCCACCGGACAGGCAAACTATGGCTACACCTTC
d_gene: NA; v_gene: TRBV10-3; abundance: NA; j_gene: TRBJ2-3; CDR3aa: CAISDPAGRTDTQYF; CDR3nt: TGTGCCATCAGTGATCCCGCAGGTCGCACAGATACGCAGTATTTT
d_gene: TRBD1; v_gene: TRBV27; abundance: NA; j_gene: TRBJ1-1; CDR3aa: CASSDYPTGVDTEAFF; CDR3nt: TGTGCCAGCAGTGATTACCCGACAGGGGTGGACACTGAAGCTTTCTTT
d_gene: NA; v_gene: TRBV19; abundance: NA; j_gene: TRBJ1-5; CDR3aa: CASSISRDQPQHF; CDR3nt: TGTGCCAGTAGTATATCGCGGGATCAGCCCCAGCATTTT
d_gene: NA; v_gene: TRBV14; abundance: NA; j_gene: TRBJ1-1; CDR3aa: CASSLTGTEAFF; CDR3nt: TGTGCCAGCAGCCTAACCGGGACTGAAGCTTTCTTT
d_gene: TRBD2; v_gene: TRBV7-2; abundance: NA; j_gene: TRBJ2-6; CDR3aa: CASRRGGAGANVLTF; CDR3nt: TGTGCCAGCAGGCGGGGGGGAGCTGGGGCCAACGTCCTGACTTTC
d_gene: TRBD1; v_gene: TRBV11-3; abundance: NA; j_gene: TRBJ1-1; CDR3aa: CASSLVAGTGAFF; CDR3nt: TGTGCCAGCAGCTTAGTGGCCGGGACAGGAGCTTTCTTT
d_gene: NA; v_gene: TRBV11-2; abundance: few; j_gene: TRBJ2-1; CDR3aa: CASSRPGVYNEQFF; CDR3nt: TGTGCCAGCAGCCGGCCGGGGGTATACAATGAGCAGTTCTTC
d_gene: TRBD2; v_gene: TRBV7-2; abundance: NA; j_gene: TRBJ2-7; CDR3aa: CASSPGLAGGTYEQYF; CDR3nt: TGTGCCAGCAGCCCCGGACTAGCGGGAGGGACCTACGAGCAGTACTTC